These T cell receptor beta chains were read from a single sample in a study of cytomegalovirus exposure and HLA in healthy donors. Produced via immunoSEQ multiplex PCR; TCRdb's table is partial and in-frame only. The data contain around 130,000 clones, over 75% of them singletons. Sequenced input: PBMCs. These receptors were obtained from a man aged 50-60 years in good health and CMV-seronegative. Each CDR3 is given with its conserved first and last residue. Each record gives: J gene, D gene, V gene, clone size, CDR3 DNA, CDR3 protein. A D gene is named only where the DNA matches it firmly. Rows give clone size only sometimes, using once, few, many, or a class for an expanded clone.

>TRBJ2-6|TRBD1|TRBV7-9|.
TGTGCCAGCAGCTCATACCGGGACAGTTCTGGGGCCAACGTCCTGACTTTC
CASSSYRDSSGANVLTF
>TRBJ2-7|TRBD1|TRBV5-1|.
TGCGCCAGCAGCTCCGGACAGGGTGGGTACGAGCAGTACTTC
CASSSGQGGYEQYF
>TRBJ1-4|TRBD1|TRBV28|.
TGTGCCAGCAAAAACCAGGGGGCGGATGAAAAACTGTTTTTT
CASKNQGADEKLFF
>TRBJ2-7|TRBD1|TRBV6-6|.
TGTGCCAGCAGGCCGGGACAGGGGGACTACGAGCAGTACTTC
CASRPGQGDYEQYF
>TRBJ2-2|.|TRBV6-1|.
TGTGCCAGCAGTGAAGAAGGAGGCGTTCCCGGGGAGCTGTTTTTT
CASSEEGGVPGELFF
>TRBJ1-1|TRBD1|TRBV19|once
TGTGCCAGTAGTATGAGGCCAGGGGGCTCGGTCACTGAAGCTTTCTTT
CASSMRPGGSVTEAFF
>TRBJ2-3|TRBD2|TRBV7-8|.
TGTGCCAGCAGCCGCGTTGGGGCGGGAGGATCAGATACGCAGTATTTT
CASSRVGAGGSDTQYF
>TRBJ2-6|TRBD1|TRBV27|.
TGTGCCAGCAGTTTAGTGCCCCCCGGGACAGATCGCTCTGGGGCCAACGTCCTGACTTTC
CASSLVPPGTDRSGANVLTF
>TRBJ2-1|TRBD2|TRBV28|.
TGTGCCAGCAGTCAATCGGCTAGCGGGAGTGATGAGCAGTTCTTC
CASSQSASGSDEQFF
>TRBJ2-5|TRBD2|TRBV29-1|.
TGCAGCGTCCGACCGACTAGCGGGAGTGTAGAGACCCAGTACTTC
CSVRPTSGSVETQYF
>TRBJ1-2|TRBD1|TRBV18|.
TGTGCCAGCTCACCACTCTCTGACAATCAGGGGGCGGAAGGCTACACCTTC
CASSPLSDNQGAEGYTF
>TRBJ2-1|TRBD2|TRBV6-5|.
TGTGCCAGCAGTTACTCTGAGCGGGATCTAGACAATGAGCAGTTCTTC
CASSYSERDLDNEQFF
>TRBJ2-1|TRBD2|TRBV9|.
TGTGCCAGCACCAGGACTAGCGGGAGATCCTACAATGAGCAGTTCTTC
CASTRTSGRSYNEQFF
>TRBJ2-1|.|TRBV2|.
TGTGCCATTATCAGGGGACACAATGAGCAGTTCTTC
CAIIRGHNEQFF
>TRBJ2-3|.|TRBV9|.
TGTGCCAGCAGCGACGGGACTTCCAGGTCCGCAGATACGCAGTATTTT
CASSDGTSRSADTQYF
>TRBJ1-2|TRBD1|TRBV7-6|.
TGTGCCAGCAGCTTAGTGACGGCGGGACAGGGATTCTATGGCTACACCTTC
CASSLVTAGQGFYGYTF
>TRBJ2-7|TRBD2|TRBV10-3|.
TGTGCCATCAGTGGTGGGGGGGGAACCAGCTCCTACGAGCAGTACTTC
CAISGGGGTSSYEQYF
>TRBJ2-1|TRBD2|TRBV5-4|.
TGTGCCAGCAGCCGTGGACTAGCGGGCGCTACCTCCTACAATGAGCAGTTCTTC
CASSRGLAGATSYNEQFF
>TRBJ2-4|.|TRBV11-2|.
TGTGCCAGCAGCTTAGAAAAAGGGGTGGTAAACATTCAGTACTTC
CASSLEKGVVNIQYF
>TRBJ2-1|TRBD2|TRBV7-6|.
TGTGCCAGCGCTAGCGGGAGTATGTCCTACAATGAGCAGTTCTTC
CASASGSMSYNEQFF
>TRBJ2-1|.|TRBV6-1|once
TGTGCCAGCAGTGAACAGTTCAATGAGCAGTTCTTC
CASSEQFNEQFF
>TRBJ1-2|TRBD1|TRBV27|.
TGTGCCAGCAGTCTACAGGGGACCTATGGCTACACCTTC
CASSLQGTYGYTF
>TRBJ2-5|TRBD2|TRBV11-2|.
TGTGCCAGCAGTCGAATGGGACTAGTTCAAGAGACCCAGTACTTC
CASSRMGLVQETQYF
>TRBJ1-2|.|TRBV29-1|.
TGCAGCGCTCTCCTCCCAGGGGCTAACTATGGCTACACCTTC
CSALLPGANYGYTF
>TRBJ2-1|.|TRBV7-9|.
TGTGCCAGCAGCCTAAACAATGAGCAGTTCTTC
CASSLNNEQFF
>TRBJ2-7|.|TRBV4-3|.
TGCGCCAGCAGCCAAGATTATAACGCCAGGTCCTACGAGCAGTACTTC
CASSQDYNARSYEQYF
>TRBJ1-2|.|TRBV6-1|.
TGTGCCAGCACTCAGCAGGGAGGAGGCTACACCTTC
CASTQQGGGYTF
>TRBJ2-1|TRBD1|TRBV7-2|.
TGTGCCAGCAGCTTATTCAGGGGGCAATACAATGAGCAGTTCTTC
CASSLFRGQYNEQFF
>TRBJ2-1|TRBD2|TRBV7-2|few
TGTGCCAGCAGCCCTCAACTAGCGGGAGGGTTCCCCCACAAGATCTTC
CASSPQLAGGFPHKIF
>TRBJ2-1|.|TRBV9|.
TGTGCCAGCAGCGCTAGCCGTTTCTCCTACAATGAGCAGTTCTTC
CASSASRFSYNEQFF
>TRBJ1-1|.|TRBV4-2|.
TGTGCCAGCAGCCAAGATGCGAACAGAGTGAACACTGAAGCTTTCTTT
CASSQDANRVNTEAFF
>TRBJ2-5|.|TRBV19|once
TGTGCCAGTAGTCAGGGTCAGGAGACCCAGTACTTC
CASSQGQETQYF
>TRBJ2-5|TRBD1|TRBV4-1|.
TGCGCCAGCAGCCAAAGACAGGGTTGGCAAGAGACCCAGTACTTC
CASSQRQGWQETQYF
>TRBJ1-1|.|TRBV20-1|.
TGCAGTGCTATAGCCCAGGGGACGGCTTTCTTT
CSAIAQGTAFF
>TRBJ2-5|.|TRBV5-1|.
TGCGCCAGCAGCTTTAGCCAAGAGACCCAGTACTTC
CASSFSQETQYF
>TRBJ2-5|TRBD2|TRBV28|.
TGTGCCAGCAGTTTCGGGCTAGCGGATTCTCAAGAGACCCAGTACTTC
CASSFGLADSQETQYF
>TRBJ1-1|.|TRBV29-1|.
TGCAGCGTCGGCTGGGGGCGAAGCACTGAAGCTTTCTTT
CSVGWGRSTEAFF
>TRBJ2-2|.|TRBV5-1|.
TGCGCCAGCCAGGGAAGGACAGCCAATGTCGGGGAGCTGTTTTTT
CASQGRTANVGELFF
>TRBJ2-1|.|TRBV7-2|.
TGTGCCAGCAGGGTTATGGGGAGCTCCTACAATGAGCAGTTCTTC
CASRVMGSSYNEQFF
>TRBJ2-7|TRBD1|TRBV10-3|once
TGTGCCATCAGGGGCGGACAGGGTGGCTACGAGCAGTACTTC
CAIRGGQGGYEQYF
>TRBJ2-1|TRBD2|TRBV6-5|few
TGTGCCAGCAGTTACTCCCTAGCGGGAGGGTACAATGAGCAGTTCTTC
CASSYSLAGGYNEQFF
>TRBJ2-3|.|TRBV11-2|once
TGTGCCAGCAGCTCACAAACAGGGACCCGTGGGGCGCAGTATTTT
CASSSQTGTRGAQYF
>TRBJ2-1|TRBD1|TRBV7-7|.
TGTGCTAGCAGCTTAGCGAACAGGGGGCGCGTCAATGAGCAGTTCTTC
CASSLANRGRVNEQFF
>TRBJ2-5|TRBD1|TRBV2|few
TGTGCCAGCAGGGCCGGGACAGGGTGGGCAGAGACCCAGTACTTC
CASRAGTGWAETQYF
>TRBJ1-3|.|TRBV19|.
TGTGCCAGTAGTATCGCCAGCTCTGGAAACACCATATATTTT
CASSIASSGNTIYF
>TRBJ1-4|TRBD1|TRBV7-6|.
TGTGCCAGCAGCTTAGGTTACAGGGGGCGAGCTAATGAAAAACTGTTTTTT
CASSLGYRGRANEKLFF
>TRBJ2-7|.|TRBV7-9|.
TGTGCCAGCAGCTTAGGGGCGCAGGAGCAGTACTTC
CASSLGAQEQYF
>TRBJ1-1|.|TRBV7-8|.
TGTGCCAGCAGCTCTCCCCCGGGGACTGAAGCTTTCTTT
CASSSPPGTEAFF
>TRBJ2-5|.|TRBV28|.
TGTGCCAGCAGAAGGGGGCAAGAGACCCAGTACTTC
CASRRGQETQYF